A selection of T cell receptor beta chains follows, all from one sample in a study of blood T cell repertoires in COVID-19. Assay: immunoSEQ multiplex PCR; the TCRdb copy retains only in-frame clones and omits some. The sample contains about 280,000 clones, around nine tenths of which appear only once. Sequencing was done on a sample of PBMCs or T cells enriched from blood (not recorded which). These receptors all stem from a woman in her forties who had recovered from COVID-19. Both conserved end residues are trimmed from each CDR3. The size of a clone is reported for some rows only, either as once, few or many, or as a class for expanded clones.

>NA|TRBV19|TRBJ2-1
ASSTLGGSEQF
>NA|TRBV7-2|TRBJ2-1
ASSRAAGANEQF
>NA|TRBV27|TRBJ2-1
ATRTSGRSYNEQF
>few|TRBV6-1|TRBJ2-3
ASSERIYSRGTQY
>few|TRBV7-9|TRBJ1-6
ASSKDRGSALSPLH
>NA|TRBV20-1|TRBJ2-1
SASLAGLRRNEQF
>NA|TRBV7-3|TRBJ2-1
ASSQTSGRYSEQF
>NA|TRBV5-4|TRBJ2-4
ASSSRDRENIQY
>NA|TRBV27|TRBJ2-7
ASSSGPGGLAYEQY
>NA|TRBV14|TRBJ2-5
ASSPPRVVLGVETQY
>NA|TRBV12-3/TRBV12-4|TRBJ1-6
ASSLTRDSPLH
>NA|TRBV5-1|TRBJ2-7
ASSLGGLAAEQY
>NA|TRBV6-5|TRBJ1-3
ASSYSARDRGNTIY
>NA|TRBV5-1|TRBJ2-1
ASSPGWEGEQF
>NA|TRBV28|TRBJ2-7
ASWGLPLGKQY
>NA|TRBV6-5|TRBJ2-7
ASRIAGTSSYEQY
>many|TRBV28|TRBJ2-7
ASSLRPGQVVQ
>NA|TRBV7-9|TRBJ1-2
ASSFATGTGVGGYT
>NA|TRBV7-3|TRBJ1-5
ASSRDRYQPQH
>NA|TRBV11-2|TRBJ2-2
ASSLVLGGRAVGELF
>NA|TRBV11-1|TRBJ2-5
ASSLGPGIETQY
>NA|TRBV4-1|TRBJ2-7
ASSRIWGLTEYEQY
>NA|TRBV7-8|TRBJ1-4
ASSLSSQGNEKLF
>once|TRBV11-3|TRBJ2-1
ASSHRTSGSVIEQF
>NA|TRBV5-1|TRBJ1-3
ASSLGASGNTIY
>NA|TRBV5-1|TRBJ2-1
ASSPDTPLANEQF
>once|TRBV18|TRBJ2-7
ASSSWTGRSSYEQY
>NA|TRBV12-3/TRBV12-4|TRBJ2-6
ASSSSANVLT
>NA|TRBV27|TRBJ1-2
ASSSTTGNGGYT
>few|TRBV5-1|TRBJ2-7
ASRPSAGTGTYEQY
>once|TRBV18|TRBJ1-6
ASSPKQGRSPLH
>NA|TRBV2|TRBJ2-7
ASREGQSYEQY
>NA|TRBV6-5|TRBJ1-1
ASSYSRQGFTEAF
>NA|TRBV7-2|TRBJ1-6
ASSLWGGEKNSPLH
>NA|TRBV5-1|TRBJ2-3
ASREGGAADTQY
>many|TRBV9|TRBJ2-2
ASSVGTGNTGELF
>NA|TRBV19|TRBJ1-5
ASSIFQGVNQPQH
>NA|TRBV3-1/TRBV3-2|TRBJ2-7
ASSAGVGTVLEQY
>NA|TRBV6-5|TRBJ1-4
ASRKTGDNEKLF
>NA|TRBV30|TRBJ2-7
AWSVGGGAREQY
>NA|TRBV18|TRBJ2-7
ASSPGLVSEQY
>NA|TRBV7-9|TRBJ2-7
ASSLGAPEQY
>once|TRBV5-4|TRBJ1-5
ASSLTGSNQPQH
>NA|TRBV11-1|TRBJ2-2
ASSLLAGGSGELF
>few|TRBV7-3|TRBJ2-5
ASSAGTAGETQY
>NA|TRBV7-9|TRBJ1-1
ASSARRNTEAF
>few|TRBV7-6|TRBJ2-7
ASSLHPYEQY
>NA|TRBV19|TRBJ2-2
ASSIFKNTGELF
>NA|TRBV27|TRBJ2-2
ASSLRGPSGRALGTGELF
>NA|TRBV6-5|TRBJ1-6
ASRRRQGNSPLH
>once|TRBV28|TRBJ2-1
ASSSPGTIYNEQF
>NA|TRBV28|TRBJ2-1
ASSGRGTRNEQF
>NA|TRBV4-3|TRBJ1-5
ASSQVSGFNQPQH
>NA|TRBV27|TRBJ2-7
ASSRGTSGRTYEQY
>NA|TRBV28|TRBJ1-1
ASSPSGANTEAF
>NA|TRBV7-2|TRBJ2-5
ASSLSETQY
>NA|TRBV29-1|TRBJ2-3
SVEDWLAATTDTQY